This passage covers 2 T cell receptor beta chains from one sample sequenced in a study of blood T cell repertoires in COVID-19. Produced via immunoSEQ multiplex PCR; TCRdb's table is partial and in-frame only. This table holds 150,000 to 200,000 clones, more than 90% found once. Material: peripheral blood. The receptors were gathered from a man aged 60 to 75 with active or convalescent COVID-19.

CDR3 DNA sequence: TGTGCCAGCAGCTTGTTATTGGCGGGAAACACTGAAGCTTTCTTT. It specifies CASSLLLAGNTEAFF. The chain recombines TRBV5-6 with TRBJ1-1, with D hard to call. The germline V gene has CDR1 SGHDT and CDR2 YYEEEE. This CDR3 comprises 15 residues. Trimming stripped 1 base from V and 2 bases from J, with 12 bases between.

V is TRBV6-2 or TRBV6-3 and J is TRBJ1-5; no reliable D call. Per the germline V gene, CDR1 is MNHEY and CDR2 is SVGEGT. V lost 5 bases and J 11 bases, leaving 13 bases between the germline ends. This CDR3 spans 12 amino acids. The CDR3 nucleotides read TGTGCCAGCAGTACCGCCTGGGGAGCCCAGCATTTT. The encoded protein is CASSTAWGAQHF.